The T cell receptor (beta chain) under discussion was sequenced for a study of response to subunit inactivated influenza vaccine. The CDR3 sequence is 12 residues long. Germline lookup yields CDR1 MNHNS and CDR2 SASEGT. The V gene lost 2 bases and the J gene lost 5 bases, with 6 bases spanning the gap. TCRdb re-called the RT-PCR reads through MiXCR, storing one row per CDR3 protein. Among fewer than 600,000 distinct CDR3 sequences listed, 6.5% to 8% were seen once. This clonotype was seen a few times. No antigen is known for it. The study's findings and limits: New T cells are recruited in small numbers by each seasonal influenza vaccination, according to the authors' suggestion.

This specimen consisted of PBMCs from blood, obtained roughly 24 months after vaccination. V usage is TRBV6-1 and J usage is TRBJ2-5; weak D call: TRBD1 (6 bases). This TCR came from a man aged 45 to 75 who received an inactivated influenza vaccine. The CDR3 DNA is TGTGCCAGCAGTGAACAGGGGGAGACCCAGTACTTC. This encodes CASSEQGETQYF.